This TCR beta chain was sequenced for a study of cytomegalovirus exposure and HLA in healthy donors. Whereas donors were nominally healthy upon sampling, unrecorded immune exposures were probable. The PCR contained 60 Vbeta and 13 Jbeta primers. TCRdb's table, derived via immunoSEQ multiplex PCR, lists solely in-frame clones and lacks some. Among roughly 280,000 clones listed, just over 70% were seen once. Whole-study results and caveats: Evidence from a later analysis indicated that most CMV-associated TCR beta chains looked HLA-restricted.

For this clone: Its matching antigen is unknown.

This sequence was found in a female donor in good health and CMV-seronegative. Sequencing was done on a sample of PBMCs.

The chain's CDR3 is CASARLRTSGRGVADTQYF. In nucleotides, the CDR3 is TGTGCCAGCGCCCGTCTCCGAACTAGCGGGAGGGGGGTCGCAGATACGCAGTATTTT. The V call is TRBV28, the J call TRBJ2-3, with 13 positions matching TRBD2. Trimming cost V 8 bases and J 4 bases; bases outside gene matches: 18. CDR3 length equals 19 residues. Germline V CDR1 and CDR2: MDHEN, SYDVKM.